One and the same sample provided the 5 T cell receptor beta chains below, sequenced in a study of T cell changes during pregnancy in multiple sclerosis. Method: immunoSEQ multiplex PCR; TCRdb's copy keeps in-frame clones and lacks some. The sample contains more than 20,000 clones, approximately 86% of which appear only once. Sequenced here: CD8+ T cells from peripheral blood mononuclear cells, sampled in the first trimester of pregnancy. The source is a female donor in good health, enrolled as a control in a pregnancy study.

The chain employs TRBV18 and TRBJ1-1; 9 positions match TRBD1. CDR1 and CDR2 from the germline V gene are KGHSH and LQKENI. CDR3 length: 13 residues. The V gene end was trimmed by 4 bases and the J gene end by 7 bases; junction bases not matched to a gene: 4. CDR3 amino acids: CASSQQGANEAFF. The DNA of the CDR3 is TGTGCCAGCTCACAACAGGGGGCAAATGAAGCTTTCTTT.

V is TRBV13 and J is TRBJ1-3; maybe TRBD1 (6 bases). With 5 bases removed from V and 0 bases from J, the gap between germline ends came to 23 bases. This CDR3 contains 19 residues. Germline V gene lookup returns CDR1 PRHDT and CDR2 FYEKMQ (reference sequence). CDR3 sequence reads: CASSLEGDVGPHSGNTIYF. The CDR3 DNA sequence: TGTGCCAGCAGCCTCGAGGGGGACGTAGGCCCTCACTCTGGAAACACCATATATTTT.

The rearrangement joins TRBV6-4 to TRBJ2-2, with D maybe TRBD1 (5 bases). Germline values: CDR1 MRHNA, CDR2 SNTAGT. The CDR3 has 16 amino acids. Trimming took 0 bases from V and 2 from J, leaving 10 bases between them. CDR3 amino acids: CASSDSGETNTGELFF. CDR3 DNA: TGTGCCAGCAGTGACTCAGGGGAAACCAACACCGGGGAGCTGTTTTTT.

This clone was seen once. J is TRBJ2-5 and V is TRBV7-9, with TRBD2 as a possible D gene (5 bases). Germline V lookup: CDR1 SEHNR, CDR2 FQNEAQ (reference sequence). Trimming left V 3 bases short and J 4 bases short, with 12 bases between. The CDR3 sequence is 14 residues long. The DNA of the CDR3 is TGTGCCAGCAGCTTCCCGGCTAGCCGAGAGACCCAGTACTTC. This translates into CASSFPASRETQYF.

For this clone: This sample also contains other DNA sequences that code for the same CDR3. The genes are TRBV6-4 and TRBJ2-3, with TRBD2 matching over 7 bases. The CDR3 extends over 14 amino acids. J lost 0 bases, V lost 3 bases, and 0 bases had no gene match. Germline CDR1 is MRHNA and CDR2 is SNTAGT. In DNA, the CDR3 is TGTGCCAGCAGTGAGCGGGGGAGCACAGATACGCAGTATTTT. This translates into CASSERGSTDTQYF.